This T cell receptor beta chain was observed in a study of T-cell reconstitution after alpha-beta-depleted transplantation in children. Library preparation (for TCRbeta) was performed with unique molecular identifiers. MiXCR, run by TCRdb on the PCR reads, gives a single entry per CDR3 protein. This table has fewer than 700,000 distinct CDR3 sequences, approximately 13% appearing once. This clonotype was recorded at least ten times. The trim removed 4 bases at V and 2 bases at J, leaving 14 bases unmatched. The CDR3 is 19 residues long. Germline V gives CDR1 LGHDT, CDR2 YNNKEL (reference sequence). The TCR comes from a male patient between 5 and 17 years old who had a stem cell transplant for acute myeloid leukemia, so the T cells may come from the graft donor. The gene calls are TRBV3-1 and TRBJ2-3, with 11 bases aligning to TRBD2. The sequencing used PBMCs, mostly from graft donor cells, collected 360 days after TCRalphabeta/CD19-depleted stem cell transplant. The CDR3 protein is CASSLSSLRLAGITDTQYF. The DNA for the CDR3 is TGTGCCAGCAGCCTTTCCTCCCTCCGACTAGCGGGAATCACAGATACGCAGTATTTT.